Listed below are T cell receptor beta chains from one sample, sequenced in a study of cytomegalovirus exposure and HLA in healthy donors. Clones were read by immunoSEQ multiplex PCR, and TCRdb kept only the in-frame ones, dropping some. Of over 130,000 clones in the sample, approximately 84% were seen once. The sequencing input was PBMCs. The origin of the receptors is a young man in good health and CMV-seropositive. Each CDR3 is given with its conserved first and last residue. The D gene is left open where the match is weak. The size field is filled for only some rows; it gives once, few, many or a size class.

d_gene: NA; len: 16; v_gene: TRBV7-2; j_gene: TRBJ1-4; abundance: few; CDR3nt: TGTGCCAGCAGCTTTGGAGTGGTGCGAACTAATGAAAAACTGTTTTTT; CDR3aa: CASSFGVVRTNEKLFF
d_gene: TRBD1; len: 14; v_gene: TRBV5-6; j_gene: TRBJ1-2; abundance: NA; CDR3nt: TGTGCCAGCACCGCCAGGACAGGAGCTTATGGCTACACCTTC; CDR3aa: CASTARTGAYGYTF
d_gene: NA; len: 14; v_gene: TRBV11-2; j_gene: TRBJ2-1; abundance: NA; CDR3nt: TGTGCCAGCAGCTTAGATTGGGAGGGGGACGAGCAGTTCTTC; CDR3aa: CASSLDWEGDEQFF
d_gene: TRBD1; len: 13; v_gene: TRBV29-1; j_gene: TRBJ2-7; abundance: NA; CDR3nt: TGCAGCGTCCAGGGACAGACCTCCTACGAGCAGTACTTC; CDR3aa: CSVQGQTSYEQYF
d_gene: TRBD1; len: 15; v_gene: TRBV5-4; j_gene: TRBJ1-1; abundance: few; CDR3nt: TGTGCCAGCAGCTTCACCTCCAGGGGGCAGACTGAAGCTTTCTTT; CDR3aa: CASSFTSRGQTEAFF
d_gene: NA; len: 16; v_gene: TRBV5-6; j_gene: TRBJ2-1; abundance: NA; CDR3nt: TGTGCCAGCAAGATAGACGTCACAGGACTATACAATGAGCAGTTCTTC; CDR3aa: CASKIDVTGLYNEQFF
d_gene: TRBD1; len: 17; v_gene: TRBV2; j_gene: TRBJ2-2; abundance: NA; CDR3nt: TGTGCCAGCAGCCGCATCCAGGGGGCAGCGAACATCGGGGAGCTGTTTTTT; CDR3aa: CASSRIQGAANIGELFF
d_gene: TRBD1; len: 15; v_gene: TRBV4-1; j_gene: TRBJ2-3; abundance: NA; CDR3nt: TGCGCCAGCAGCCAACCGGGACAGGCCACAGATACGCAGTATTTT; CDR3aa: CASSQPGQATDTQYF
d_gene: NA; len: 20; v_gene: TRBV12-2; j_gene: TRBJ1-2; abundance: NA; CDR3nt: TGTGCAAGTCGCTTACCGCCGGCCCGGTCCCAACAACGGCAGGGTTATGGCTACACCTTC; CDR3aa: CASRLPPARSQQRQGYGYTF
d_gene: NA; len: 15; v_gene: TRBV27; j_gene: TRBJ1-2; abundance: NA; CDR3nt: TGTGCCAGCAGCCCAGACCGGAGCCTCGGCAGTGGCTACACCTTC; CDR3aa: CASSPDRSLGSGYTF
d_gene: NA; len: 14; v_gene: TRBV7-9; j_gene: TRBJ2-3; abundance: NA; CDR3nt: TGTTCCAGCAGCCCCAGACTGGGCACAGATACGCAGTATTTT; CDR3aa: CSSSPRLGTDTQYF
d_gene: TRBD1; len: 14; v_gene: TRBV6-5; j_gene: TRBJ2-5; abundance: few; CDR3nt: TGTGCCAGCAGCATCACAGGGGGCGATGAGACCCAGTACTTC; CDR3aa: CASSITGGDETQYF
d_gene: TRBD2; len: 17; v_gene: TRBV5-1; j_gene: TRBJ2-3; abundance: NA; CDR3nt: TGCGCCAGCAGCTCGTCCACTAGCGGGAGATTCGGGGATACGCAGTATTTT; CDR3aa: CASSSSTSGRFGDTQYF
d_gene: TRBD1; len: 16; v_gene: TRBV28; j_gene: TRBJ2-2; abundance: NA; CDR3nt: TGTGCCAGCAGTTTTGTCGGGGCAGGGGGCCTCCGGGAGCTGTTTTTT; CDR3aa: CASSFVGAGGLRELFF
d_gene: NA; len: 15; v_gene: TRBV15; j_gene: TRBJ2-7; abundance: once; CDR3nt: TGTGCCACCAGCAGGGGCCGGACGGGGGACGGCGAGCAGTACTTC; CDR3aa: CATSRGRTGDGEQYF
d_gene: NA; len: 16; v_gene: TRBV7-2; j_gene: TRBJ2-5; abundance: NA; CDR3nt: TGTGCCAGCAGCTTAGTCAAGCAGCTCCAGGGGGAGACCCAGTACTTC; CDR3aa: CASSLVKQLQGETQYF
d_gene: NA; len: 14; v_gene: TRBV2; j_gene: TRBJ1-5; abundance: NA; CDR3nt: TGTGCCAGCAGTGAATTGGAGATCAATCAGCCCCAGCATTTT; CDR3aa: CASSELEINQPQHF
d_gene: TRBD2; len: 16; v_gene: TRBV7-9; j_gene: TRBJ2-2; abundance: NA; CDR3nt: TGTGCCAGCAGCTCCGGGACTACTCACCAGGTCGGGGAGCTGTTTTTT; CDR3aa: CASSSGTTHQVGELFF
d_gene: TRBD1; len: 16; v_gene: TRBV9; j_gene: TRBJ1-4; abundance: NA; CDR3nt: TGTGCCAGCAGCGTATCGACAGGGGGCAATAATGAAAAACTGTTTTTT; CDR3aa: CASSVSTGGNNEKLFF
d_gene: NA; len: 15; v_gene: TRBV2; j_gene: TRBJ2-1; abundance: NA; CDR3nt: TGTGCCAGCAGTGAAGCGGGAGCCTCCTACAATGAGCAGTTCTTC; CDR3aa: CASSEAGASYNEQFF
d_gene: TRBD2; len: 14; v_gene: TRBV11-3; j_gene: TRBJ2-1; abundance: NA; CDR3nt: TGTGCCAGGTACCTAGCGGGAGGGAACAATGAGCAGTTCTTC; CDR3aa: CARYLAGGNNEQFF
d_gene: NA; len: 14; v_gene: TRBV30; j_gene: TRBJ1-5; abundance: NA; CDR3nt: TGTGCCTGGAGTGGGGGCGGCGGTAATCAGCCCCAGCATTTT; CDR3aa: CAWSGGGGNQPQHF
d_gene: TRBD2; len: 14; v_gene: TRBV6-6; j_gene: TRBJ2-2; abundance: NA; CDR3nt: TGTGCCAGCACCGCCGGGACTAGTCCCGGGGAGCTGTTTTTT; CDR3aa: CASTAGTSPGELFF
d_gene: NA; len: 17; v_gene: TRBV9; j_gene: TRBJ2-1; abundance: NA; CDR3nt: TGTGCCAGCAGCCCGGTCAATGAGGTTAGCTCCTACAATGAGCAGTTCTTC; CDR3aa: CASSPVNEVSSYNEQFF
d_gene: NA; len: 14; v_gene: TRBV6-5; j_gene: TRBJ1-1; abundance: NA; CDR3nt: TGTGCCAGCAGCCCCAACGGGATCAACACTGAAGCTTTCTTT; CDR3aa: CASSPNGINTEAFF
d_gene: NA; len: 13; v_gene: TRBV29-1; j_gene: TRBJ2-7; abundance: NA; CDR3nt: TGCAGCGTTATGGGGGACTGGGGGTACGAGCAGTACTTC; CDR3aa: CSVMGDWGYEQYF
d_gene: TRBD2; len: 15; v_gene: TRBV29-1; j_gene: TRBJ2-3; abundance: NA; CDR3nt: TGCAGCGCAAAGGGGGCGAGCGGGGGGTCAGATACGCAGTATTTT; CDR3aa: CSAKGASGGSDTQYF
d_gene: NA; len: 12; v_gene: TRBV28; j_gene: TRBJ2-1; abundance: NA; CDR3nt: TGTGCCAGCAGTCCTATCTACAATGAGCAGTTCTTC; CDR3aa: CASSPIYNEQFF
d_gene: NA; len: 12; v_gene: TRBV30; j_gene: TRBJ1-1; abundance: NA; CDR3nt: TGTGCCAGCGACCACATGAACACTGAAGCTTTCTTT; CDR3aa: CASDHMNTEAFF
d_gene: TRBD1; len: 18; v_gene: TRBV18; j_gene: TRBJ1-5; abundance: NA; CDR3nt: TGTGCCAGCTCACCGACCACAGGGGGCCCAGGAGGGAATCAGCCCCAGCATTTT; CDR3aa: CASSPTTGGPGGNQPQHF
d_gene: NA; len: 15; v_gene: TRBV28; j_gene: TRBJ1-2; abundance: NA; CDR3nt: TGTGCCAGCAGTCCTTGGGGCCCCTTAAACTATGGCTACACCTTC; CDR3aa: CASSPWGPLNYGYTF
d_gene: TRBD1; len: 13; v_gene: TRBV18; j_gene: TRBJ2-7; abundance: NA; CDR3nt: TGTGCCAGCTCTCCAGACAGGGACCACGAGCAGTACTTC; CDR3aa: CASSPDRDHEQYF
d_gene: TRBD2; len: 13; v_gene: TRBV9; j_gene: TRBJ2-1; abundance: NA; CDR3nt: TGTGCCAGCAGCGGCGGGACTACCAATGAGCAGTTCTTC; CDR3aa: CASSGGTTNEQFF
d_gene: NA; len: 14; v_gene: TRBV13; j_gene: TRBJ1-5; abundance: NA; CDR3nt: TGTGCCAGCAGCTTCCGAGGGCCTAATCAGCCCCAGCATTTT; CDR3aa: CASSFRGPNQPQHF
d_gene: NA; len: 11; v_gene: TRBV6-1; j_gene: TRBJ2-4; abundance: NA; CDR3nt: TGTGCCAGCAGTCCTCAAGGACTGCAGTACTTC; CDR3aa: CASSPQGLQYF
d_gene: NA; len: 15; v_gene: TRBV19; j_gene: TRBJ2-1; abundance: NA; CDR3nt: TGTGCCAGTCGCCAAGGGGGAAGCTCCTACAATGAGCAGTTCTTC; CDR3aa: CASRQGGSSYNEQFF
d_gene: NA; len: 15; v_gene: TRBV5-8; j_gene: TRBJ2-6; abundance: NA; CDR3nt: TGTGCCAGCAGCTTGGACAGCTCTGGGGCCAACGTCCTGACTTTC; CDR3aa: CASSLDSSGANVLTF
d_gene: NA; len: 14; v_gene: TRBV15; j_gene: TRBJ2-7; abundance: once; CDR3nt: TGTGCCACCAGCAGAGATCCCGGGTTCAACGAGCAGTACTTC; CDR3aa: CATSRDPGFNEQYF
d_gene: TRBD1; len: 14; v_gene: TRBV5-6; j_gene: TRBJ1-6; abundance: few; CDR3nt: TGTGCCAGCAGCTTTTGGACAGGAGCCTCACCCCTCCACTTT; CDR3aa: CASSFWTGASPLHF
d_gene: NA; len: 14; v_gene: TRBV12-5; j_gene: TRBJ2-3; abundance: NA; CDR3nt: TGTGCTAGTGCCTCAGACGGGTCCGGGGATACGCAGTATTTT; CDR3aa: CASASDGSGDTQYF
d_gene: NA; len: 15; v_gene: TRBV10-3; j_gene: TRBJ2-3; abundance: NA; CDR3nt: TGTGCCATTACCGGTCCGCTCTTTCCAACAGATACGCAGTATTTT; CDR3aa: CAITGPLFPTDTQYF
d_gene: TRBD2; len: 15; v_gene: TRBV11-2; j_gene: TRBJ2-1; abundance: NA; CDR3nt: TGTGCCAGCAGCTTAGTAGCGGGGTTCTACAATGAGCAGTTCTTC; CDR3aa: CASSLVAGFYNEQFF
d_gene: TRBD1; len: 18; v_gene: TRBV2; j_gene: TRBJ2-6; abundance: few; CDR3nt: TGTGCCAGCAGTGGATACGGGACAGGATCCTCTGGGGCCAACGTCCTGACTTTC; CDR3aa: CASSGYGTGSSGANVLTF
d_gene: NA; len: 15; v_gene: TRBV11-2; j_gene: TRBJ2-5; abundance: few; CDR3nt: TGTGCCAGCAGCTTAGGCCCGGGACTCAAAGAGACCCAGTACTTC; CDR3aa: CASSLGPGLKETQYF
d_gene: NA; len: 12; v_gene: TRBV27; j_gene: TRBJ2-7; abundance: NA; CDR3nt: TGTGCCAGCAGTTCTGTCTCCTACGAGCAGTACTTC; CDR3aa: CASSSVSYEQYF
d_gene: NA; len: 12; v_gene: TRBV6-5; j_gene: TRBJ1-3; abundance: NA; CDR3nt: TGTGCCAGCAGCCAAACTGGAAACACCATATATTTT; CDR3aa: CASSQTGNTIYF
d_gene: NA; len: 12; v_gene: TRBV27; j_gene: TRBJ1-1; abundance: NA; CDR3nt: TGTGCCAGCAGGGACACTAACACTGAAGCTTTCTTT; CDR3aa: CASRDTNTEAFF
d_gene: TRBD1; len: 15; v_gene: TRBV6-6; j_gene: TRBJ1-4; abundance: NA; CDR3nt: TGTGCCAGTAGTCCCGGGACAGGGCGGGGTGAAAAACTGTTTTTT; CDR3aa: CASSPGTGRGEKLFF
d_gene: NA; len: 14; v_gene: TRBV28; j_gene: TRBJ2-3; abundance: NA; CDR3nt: TGTGCCAGCAGTTTACCGGTCAGCACAGATACGCAGTATTTT; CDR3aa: CASSLPVSTDTQYF
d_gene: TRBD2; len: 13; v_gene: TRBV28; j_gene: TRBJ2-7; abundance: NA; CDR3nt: TGTGCCAGCAGAGAGGGACTAGCGAGCGAGCAGTACTTC; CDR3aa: CASREGLASEQYF
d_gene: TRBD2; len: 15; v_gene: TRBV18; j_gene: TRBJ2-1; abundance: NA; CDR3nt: TGTGCCAGCTCACCACTAGCGGGAGCAAACAATGAGCAGTTCTTC; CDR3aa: CASSPLAGANNEQFF
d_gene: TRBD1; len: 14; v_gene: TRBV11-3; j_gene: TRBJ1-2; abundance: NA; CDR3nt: TGTGCCAGCAGCCCAGGGGGCGACGGCTATGGCTACACCTTC; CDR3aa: CASSPGGDGYGYTF
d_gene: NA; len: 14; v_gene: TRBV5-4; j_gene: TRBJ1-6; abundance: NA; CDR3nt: TGTGCCAGCAGCCTTGACGGGTATAATTCACCCCTCCACTTT; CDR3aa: CASSLDGYNSPLHF